Listed below are T cell receptor beta chains from one sample, sequenced in a study of blood T cell repertoires in COVID-19. Sequencing was performed with immunoSEQ multiplex PCR; in TCRdb, only in-frame clones are kept and a portion is missing. The data show 200,000 to 250,000 clones, around 84% seen once. The specimen was PBMCs or T cells enriched from blood (not recorded which). The receptors originated from a man aged 25-40 years with acute COVID-19. Both conserved end residues are part of each CDR3. Fields, in order: CDR3 DNA, CDR3 protein, J gene, V gene, D gene, clone size. The D gene is left open where the match is weak. Some rows have no size entry. The others give once, few or many, or a class for an expanded clone.

CDR3 DNA: TGTGCCAGCAGCCCGGGACTAGCGGTCCCCGAGCAGTACTTC
CDR3 protein: CASSPGLAVPEQYF
J gene: TRBJ2-7
V gene: TRBV5-6
D gene: TRBD2
clone size: many

CDR3 DNA: TGTGCCAGTAGTACAACAGGGGTTGTTGGCTACACCTTC
CDR3 protein: CASSTTGVVGYTF
J gene: TRBJ1-2
V gene: TRBV19
D gene: TRBD1
clone size: NA

CDR3 DNA: TGTGCCAGCAGTGAGGATCTGTTGACAGGGAGAAGTGGCTACACCTTC
CDR3 protein: CASSEDLLTGRSGYTF
J gene: TRBJ1-2
V gene: TRBV2
D gene: TRBD1
clone size: once

CDR3 DNA: TGTGCCAGTAGTTCGACTGCTTATGGCTACACCTTC
CDR3 protein: CASSSTAYGYTF
J gene: TRBJ1-2
V gene: TRBV19
D gene: NA
clone size: NA

CDR3 DNA: TGCGCCAGCAGCTCCCGGGACAGGGTGGCCGAGCAGTACTTC
CDR3 protein: CASSSRDRVAEQYF
J gene: TRBJ2-7
V gene: TRBV5-1
D gene: TRBD1
clone size: few

CDR3 DNA: TGTGCCAGCAGCGTAGACGACAGGGGACGAAATTCACCCCTCCACTTT
CDR3 protein: CASSVDDRGRNSPLHF
J gene: TRBJ1-6
V gene: TRBV9
D gene: TRBD1
clone size: NA

CDR3 DNA: TGCGCCAGCAGCGCGGGAGTAGGGTGGAACACTGAAGCTTTCTTT
CDR3 protein: CASSAGVGWNTEAFF
J gene: TRBJ1-1
V gene: TRBV5-1
D gene: NA
clone size: once

CDR3 DNA: TGTGCCAGCAGCCTTCCGGGGGGGACTGAAGCTTTCTTT
CDR3 protein: CASSLPGGTEAFF
J gene: TRBJ1-1
V gene: TRBV5-6
D gene: NA
clone size: few

CDR3 DNA: TGTGCCAGCAGCCCCCGCGGGGGCCGAACCGGGGAGCTGTTTTTT
CDR3 protein: CASSPRGGRTGELFF
J gene: TRBJ2-2
V gene: TRBV7-9
D gene: NA
clone size: NA

CDR3 DNA: TGTGCCAGCAGCCGGGACAGAACCGGGGAGCTGTTTTTT
CDR3 protein: CASSRDRTGELFF
J gene: TRBJ2-2
V gene: TRBV11-2
D gene: TRBD1
clone size: NA

CDR3 DNA: TGTGCCAGCAGTTTAAAAGGGGGTATGTGGAATTCACCCCTCCACTTT
CDR3 protein: CASSLKGGMWNSPLHF
J gene: TRBJ1-6
V gene: TRBV27
D gene: NA
clone size: NA

CDR3 DNA: TGCGCCAGCAGCGCGCAGGTGGGCTCGGGGGGCACTGAAGCTTTCTTT
CDR3 protein: CASSAQVGSGGTEAFF
J gene: TRBJ1-1
V gene: TRBV5-1
D gene: NA
clone size: NA

CDR3 DNA: TGTGCCTGGAGTGTTGGGGGGATTGAGACCCAGTACTTC
CDR3 protein: CAWSVGGIETQYF
J gene: TRBJ2-5
V gene: TRBV30
D gene: NA
clone size: NA

CDR3 DNA: TGTGCCAGCAGTCAAGGAGGGGCACAGAACACTGAAGCTTTCTTT
CDR3 protein: CASSQGGAQNTEAFF
J gene: TRBJ1-1
V gene: TRBV9
D gene: NA
clone size: NA

CDR3 DNA: TGCAGCGTTGACCCCGGTCTACGCACAGATACGCAGTATTTT
CDR3 protein: CSVDPGLRTDTQYF
J gene: TRBJ2-3
V gene: TRBV29-1
D gene: NA
clone size: NA

CDR3 DNA: TGTGCCAGCAGTGGGACAGTCTACGAGCAGTACTTC
CDR3 protein: CASSGTVYEQYF
J gene: TRBJ2-7
V gene: TRBV25-1
D gene: NA
clone size: NA

CDR3 DNA: TGTGCCAGCAGTGAAAATACAGGGTGGGCTGGCTACACCTTC
CDR3 protein: CASSENTGWAGYTF
J gene: TRBJ1-2
V gene: TRBV25-1
D gene: NA
clone size: NA

CDR3 DNA: TGTGCCAGCAGCGTAGGAGAAAGTACGCAGTATTTT
CDR3 protein: CASSVGESTQYF
J gene: TRBJ2-3
V gene: TRBV9
D gene: NA
clone size: once

CDR3 DNA: TGTGCCTTGTCGGGGTTGACTGAAGCTTTCTTT
CDR3 protein: CALSGLTEAFF
J gene: TRBJ1-1
V gene: TRBV30
D gene: NA
clone size: NA

CDR3 DNA: TGCGCCAGCAGCTTGGGCGGTGTCAGTCAGCCCCAGCATTTT
CDR3 protein: CASSLGGVSQPQHF
J gene: TRBJ1-5
V gene: TRBV5-1
D gene: NA
clone size: few